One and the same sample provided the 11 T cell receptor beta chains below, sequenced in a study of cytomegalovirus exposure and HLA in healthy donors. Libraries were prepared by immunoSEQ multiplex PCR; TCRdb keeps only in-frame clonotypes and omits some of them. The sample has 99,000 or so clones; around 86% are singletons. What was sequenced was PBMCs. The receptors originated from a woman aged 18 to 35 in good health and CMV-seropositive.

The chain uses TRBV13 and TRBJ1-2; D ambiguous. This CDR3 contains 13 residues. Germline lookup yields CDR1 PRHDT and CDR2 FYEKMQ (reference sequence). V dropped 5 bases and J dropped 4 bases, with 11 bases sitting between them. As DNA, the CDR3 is TGTGCCAGCAGCCCTACAGTAGTCTATGGCTACACCTTC. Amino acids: CASSPTVVYGYTF.

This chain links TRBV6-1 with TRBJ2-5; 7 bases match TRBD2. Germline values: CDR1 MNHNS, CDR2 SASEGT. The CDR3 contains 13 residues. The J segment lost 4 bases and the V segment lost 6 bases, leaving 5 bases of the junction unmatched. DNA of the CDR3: TGTGCCAGCAGGCGGGAGTCCGTAGAGACCCAGTACTTC. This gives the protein CASRRESVETQYF.

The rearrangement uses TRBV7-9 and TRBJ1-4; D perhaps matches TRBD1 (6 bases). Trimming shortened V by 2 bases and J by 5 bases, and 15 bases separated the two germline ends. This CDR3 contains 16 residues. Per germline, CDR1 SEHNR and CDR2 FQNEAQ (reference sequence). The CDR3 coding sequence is TGTGCCAGCAGCTTACGCGGACAGTCTTTAAATGAAAAACTGTTTTTT. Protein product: CASSLRGQSLNEKLFF.

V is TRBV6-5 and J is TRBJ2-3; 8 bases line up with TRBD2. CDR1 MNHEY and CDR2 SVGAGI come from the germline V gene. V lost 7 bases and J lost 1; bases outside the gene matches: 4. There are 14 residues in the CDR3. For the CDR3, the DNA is TGTGCCAGCAATTCAGCGGGGGGCACAGATACGCAGTATTTT. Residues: CASNSAGGTDTQYF.

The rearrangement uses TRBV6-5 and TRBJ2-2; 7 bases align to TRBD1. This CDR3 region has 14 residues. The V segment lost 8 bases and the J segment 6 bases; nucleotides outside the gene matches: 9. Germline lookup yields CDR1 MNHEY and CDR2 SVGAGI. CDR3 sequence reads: CASSAAGGAGELFF. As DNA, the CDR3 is TGTGCCAGCTCGGCGGCAGGGGGTGCCGGGGAGCTGTTTTTT.

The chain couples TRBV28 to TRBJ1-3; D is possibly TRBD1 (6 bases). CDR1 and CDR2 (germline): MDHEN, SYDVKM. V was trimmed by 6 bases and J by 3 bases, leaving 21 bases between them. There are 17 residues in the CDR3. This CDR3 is CASRTPRTAEGGNTIYF. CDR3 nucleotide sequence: TGTGCCAGCAGGACTCCCCGGACAGCCGAGGGTGGAAACACCATATATTTT. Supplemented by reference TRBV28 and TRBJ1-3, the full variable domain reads DVKVTQSSRYLVKRTGEKVFLECVQDMDHENMFWYRQDPGLGLRLIYFSYDVKMKEKGDIPEGYSVSREKKERFSLILESASTNQTSMYLCASRTPRTAEGGNTIYFGEGSWLTVV.

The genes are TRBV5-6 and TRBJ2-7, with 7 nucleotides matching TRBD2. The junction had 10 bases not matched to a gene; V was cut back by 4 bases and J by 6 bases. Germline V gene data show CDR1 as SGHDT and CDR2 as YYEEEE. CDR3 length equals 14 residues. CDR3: CASSPGTGRAEQYF. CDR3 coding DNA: TGTGCCAGCAGCCCGGGGACGGGGAGGGCCGAGCAGTACTTC.

This chain's CDR3 is CASRRTGGAGTNEKLFF. CDR3 in DNA: TGTGCCAGCAGACGGACAGGGGGCGCGGGAACTAATGAAAAACTGTTTTTT. V usage is TRBV27 and J usage is TRBJ1-4; 11 positions agree with TRBD1. Trimming removed 6 bases from V and 1 base from J; junction bases left unmatched: 7. The germline CDR1 and CDR2 sequences are MNHEY and SMNVEV (reference sequence). The CDR3 consists of 17 residues.

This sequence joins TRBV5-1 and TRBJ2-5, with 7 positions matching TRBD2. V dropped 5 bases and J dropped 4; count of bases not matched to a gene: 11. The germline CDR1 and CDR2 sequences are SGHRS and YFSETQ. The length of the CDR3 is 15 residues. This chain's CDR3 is CASSPSGEALETQYF. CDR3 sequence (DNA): TGCGCCAGCAGTCCGAGCGGGGAGGCTTTAGAGACCCAGTACTTC.

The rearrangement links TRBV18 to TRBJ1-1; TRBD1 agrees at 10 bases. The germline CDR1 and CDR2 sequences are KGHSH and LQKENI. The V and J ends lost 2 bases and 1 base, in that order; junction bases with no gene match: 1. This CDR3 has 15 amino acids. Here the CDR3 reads CASSPGTGENTEAFF. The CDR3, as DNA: TGTGCCAGCTCACCAGGGACAGGGGAGAACACTGAAGCTTTCTTT.

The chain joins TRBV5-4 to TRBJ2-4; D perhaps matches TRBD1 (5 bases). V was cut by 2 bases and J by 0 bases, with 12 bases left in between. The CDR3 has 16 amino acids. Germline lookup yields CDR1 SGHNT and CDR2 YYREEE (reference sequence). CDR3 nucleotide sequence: TGTGCCAGCAGCTTTGGGTCTGGGGCAGCCAAAAACATTCAGTACTTC. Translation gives CASSFGSGAAKNIQYF.